This TCR beta chain appears in the sequencing data of a study of technical replicates of blood from a handful of donors. This table comes from immunoSEQ multiplex PCR, and its TCRdb copy is limited to in-frame clones, with some not included. The sample carries some 80,000 clones, roughly four fifths recorded once. This CDR3 contains 13 residues. V shed 3 bases and J 3 bases; nucleotides not matched to a gene: 2. The germline V gene encodes CDR1 GTSNPN and CDR2 SVGIG (reference sequence). The chain combines TRBV30 with TRBJ2-7; TRBD2 matches at 10 bases. The sequencing input was PBMCs. The clonotype originates from a human donor in good health. Some clones in this sample may be carry-over from other donors' samples. Here the CDR3 reads CAWRLAGYYEQYF. The CDR3 DNA follows: TGTGCCTGGAGACTAGCGGGGTACTACGAGCAGTACTTC.